This T cell receptor (beta chain) appears in the sequencing data of a study of T cells after yellow fever vaccination. General observations from the study: Abundant bulk-derived clonotypes could contaminate FACS-sorted repertoires.

Germline CDR1 and CDR2: SGHAT and FQNNGV. CDR3 size: 15 residues. The V gene lost 3 bases and the J gene lost 3 bases, with 12 bases spanning the gap. This clonotype was seen at least ten times. What it binds is not known. Conversion of TCR transcripts into cDNA relied on 5'RACE template switching, which added a universal primer site and UMIs. One entry per CDR3 protein results from TCRdb running MiXCR on the 5' RACE reads. Here the sample spans 320,000 or so distinct CDR3 sequences, roughly 8.3% being singletons. The receptor's source is a man younger than 35 who received the YFV17D yellow fever vaccine. The sequencing used PBMCs, collected roughly 47 days after the first yellow fever vaccination. V is TRBV11-2 and J is TRBJ2-1, with D perhaps matching TRBD2 (6 bases). The CDR3 spells CASSFTSSRYNEQFF. The CDR3 DNA reads as TGTGCCAGCAGCTTTACTAGCTCTCGCTACAATGAGCAGTTCTTC.